These T cell receptor beta chains were read from a single sample in a study of cytomegalovirus exposure and HLA in healthy donors. Produced via immunoSEQ multiplex PCR; TCRdb's table is partial and in-frame only. The sample yields about 110,000 clones, 70% to 80% seen once. Sequencing was carried out using PBMCs. Every receptor here comes from a female donor in good health and CMV-seronegative. Each CDR3 is given with its conserved first and last residue. A D gene is named only where the DNA matches it firmly. Size tells how often a clone was seen (once, few, many) or the class of an expanded clone, and some rows leave it out.

V	J	size	D	DNA	CDR3
TRBV5-6	TRBJ1-1	once	-	TGTGCCAGCAGCACCGGGACAATTGAGTCTGCTTTCTTT	CASSTGTIESAFF
TRBV11-3	TRBJ2-1	-	TRBD2	TGTGCCAGCAGCTTAGGGACTAGCGGGGACAATGAGCAGTTCTTC	CASSLGTSGDNEQFF
TRBV6-5	TRBJ2-7	-	-	TGTGCCGTACGAGAGGTGGTGTTTGGCGAGCAGTACTTC	CAVREVVFGEQYF
TRBV6-1	TRBJ1-1	few	TRBD1	TGTGCCAGCAGTGCGACGACAGGGGGAGGAACTGAAGCTTTCTTT	CASSATTGGGTEAFF
TRBV11-1	TRBJ2-6	-	-	TGTGCCAGCAGCTTAGAAGGCGGGAGGGCCAACGTCCTGACTTTC	CASSLEGGRANVLTF
TRBV4-3	TRBJ2-1	-	-	TGCGCCAGCAGCCAAGAACCATCTGAGGGTGAGCAGTTCTTC	CASSQEPSEGEQFF
TRBV2	TRBJ1-3	-	TRBD1	TGTGCCAGCGGGATAATCCGGGACAGCCGATCCTCTGGAAACACCATATATTTT	CASGIIRDSRSSGNTIYF
TRBV28	TRBJ2-2	-	TRBD2	TGTGCCAGCGTAGCGGGGGGTAACACCGGGGAGCTGTTTTTT	CASVAGGNTGELFF
TRBV7-2	TRBJ1-5	-	TRBD1	TGTGCCAGCAGCTTAGCCGGGACAGGGTTTCACCCCCAGCATTTT	CASSLAGTGFHPQHF
TRBV29-1	TRBJ2-5	-	TRBD1	TGCAGCGCACGGACAGGGGGCGGTTGGGGAGAGACCCAGTACTTC	CSARTGGGWGETQYF
TRBV5-4	TRBJ2-7	-	-	TGTGCCAGCAGCTCGGACAGTTCCTACGAGCAGTACTTC	CASSSDSSYEQYF
TRBV7-2	TRBJ1-1	few	-	TGTGCCAGCAGCTTAGGGGCAAACACTGAAGCTTTCTTT	CASSLGANTEAFF
TRBV30	TRBJ1-1	-	-	TGTGCCTGGATGTCATGGAACACTGAAGCTTTCTTT	CAWMSWNTEAFF
TRBV12-1	TRBJ1-1	-	-	TGTGCCAGCAGTTTTCCCGGACAGCGGTACACTGAAGCTTTCTTT	CASSFPGQRYTEAFF
TRBV11-3	TRBJ2-3	-	-	TGTGCCAGCAGCTTAGGGGCTACCCCCACAGATACGCAGTATTTT	CASSLGATPTDTQYF
TRBV29-1	TRBJ2-2	-	-	TGCAGCGTCTCTCGGGTATCGGACACCGGGGAGCTGTTTTTT	CSVSRVSDTGELFF
TRBV28	TRBJ1-4	once	TRBD1	TGTGCCAGTCAAGATTCGACAGGGTCTAATGAAAAACTGTTTTTT	CASQDSTGSNEKLFF
TRBV5-1	TRBJ2-2	-	TRBD1	TGCGCCAGCAGCTTGGGGACAGGGCCCACCGGGGAGCTGTTTTTT	CASSLGTGPTGELFF
TRBV28	TRBJ2-2	few	-	TGTGCCTCAAGGACTCGGCCTGGGGGGGAGCTGTTTTTT	CASRTRPGGELFF
TRBV7-9	TRBJ1-1	once	-	TGTGCCAGCTCAGCCTCCAGTGCGGGAGGGGCTTTCTTT	CASSASSAGGAFF
TRBV4-3	TRBJ2-7	-	-	TGCGCCAGCAGCCCTGAGGTGGCAGGGTTAGGAAACGAGCAGTACTTC	CASSPEVAGLGNEQYF
TRBV29-1	TRBJ2-7	-	-	TGCAGCGTTGTTGGGGACTGGTACGAGCAGTACTTC	CSVVGDWYEQYF
TRBV7-8	TRBJ2-1	-	TRBD2	TGTGCCAGCAGCTTAGGCCTAGCGGGGGTCCACAATGAGCAGTTCTTC	CASSLGLAGVHNEQFF
TRBV10-3	TRBJ2-7	-	-	TGTGCCATTGTCTCAGAAAACTCCTACGAGCAGTACTTC	CAIVSENSYEQYF
TRBV7-3	TRBJ2-5	-	-	TGTGCCAGCAGGTCCACAGGGCTGACACAAGAGACCCAGTACTTC	CASRSTGLTQETQYF
TRBV5-1	TRBJ2-7	-	-	TGCGCCAGCAGCTTGGGACCGGGTTTTGTCGACGAGCAGTACTTC	CASSLGPGFVDEQYF
TRBV28	TRBJ2-6	-	TRBD1	TGTGCCAGCAGTTTAGGGACAGGGTACTCTGGGGCCAACGTCCTGACTTTC	CASSLGTGYSGANVLTF
TRBV5-1	TRBJ1-2	-	TRBD1	TGCGCCAGCAGCTTCTCCGACAGGGTATCGGGCTACACCTTC	CASSFSDRVSGYTF
TRBV4-2	TRBJ1-3	-	-	TGTGCCAGCAGCCAAAGAAGTGTAACTTCTGGAAACACCATATATTTT	CASSQRSVTSGNTIYF
TRBV9	TRBJ2-7	-	TRBD2	TGTGCCAGCAGCGCCCTGCGGGGGGGACACTACGAGCAGTACTTC	CASSALRGGHYEQYF
TRBV7-9	TRBJ2-3	-	-	TGTGCCAGCAGCTTAGCCGGGACATCTAGCACAGATACGCAGTATTTT	CASSLAGTSSTDTQYF
TRBV4-1	TRBJ1-2	-	-	TGCGCCAGCAGCGACCTGGGGCGGAATGGCTACACCTTC	CASSDLGRNGYTF
TRBV7-9	TRBJ1-4	-	TRBD1	TGTGCCAGCAGCTTAGGGGACAGTCTTAATGAAAAACTGTTTTTT	CASSLGDSLNEKLFF
TRBV2	TRBJ2-4	-	TRBD1	TGTGCCAGCAGTGAAGCGGGTCAGGGGGAAAACATTCAGTACTTC	CASSEAGQGENIQYF
TRBV6-5	TRBJ2-1	-	-	TGTGCCAGCAGTTACTCGAGAGGTAGCTCCTACAATGAGCAGTTCTTC	CASSYSRGSSYNEQFF
TRBV7-9	TRBJ2-7	-	-	TGTGCCAGCAGCTTGCGGACAGCGTACGAGCAGTACTTC	CASSLRTAYEQYF
TRBV4-3	TRBJ2-7	-	-	TGCGCCAGCAGCGTCCGCGATGCGGGGACCTACGAGCAGTACTTC	CASSVRDAGTYEQYF
TRBV10-1	TRBJ2-2	-	-	TGCGCCAGCAGTGATGGGGCCCGGGACACCGGGGAGCTGTTTTTT	CASSDGARDTGELFF
TRBV19	TRBJ1-5	few	-	TGTGCCAGTAGTATATCAGGGGGCAATCAGCCCCAGCATTTT	CASSISGGNQPQHF
TRBV7-6	TRBJ2-7	few	TRBD1	TGTGCCAGCAGCATAAAGGACAGGGTAGTCGAGCAGTACTTC	CASSIKDRVVEQYF
TRBV5-1	TRBJ1-4	-	-	TGCGCCAGCAGCTTGCTTGGGGGCAGTGAAAAACTGTTTTTT	CASSLLGGSEKLFF
TRBV4-1	TRBJ2-1	-	TRBD2	TGCGCCAGCAGCCTGGCCCCATTAAATAGCGGGAGGGCCAATGAGCAGTTCTTC	CASSLAPLNSGRANEQFF
TRBV29-1	TRBJ1-5	-	TRBD1	TGCAGCGTTGGCGGCGGACAGGGGGCGAATCAGCCCCAGCATTTT	CSVGGGQGANQPQHF
TRBV7-2	TRBJ2-7	few	-	TGTGCCAGCAGCTTAGTCGGTCAGGGGTACCATTCATACGAGCAGTACTTC	CASSLVGQGYHSYEQYF
TRBV29-1	TRBJ2-1	-	TRBD1	TGCAGTGTTACGGACAGGGTGAACAATGAGCAGTTCTTC	CSVTDRVNNEQFF
TRBV5-1	TRBJ2-3	-	-	TGCGCCAGCAGCTTACAGGCTACGCAGTATTTT	CASSLQATQYF
TRBV7-2	TRBJ2-7	few	-	TGTGCCAGCAGCACCACTCCCTCCCACGAGCAGTACTTC	CASSTTPSHEQYF
TRBV7-9	TRBJ2-3	few	-	TGTGCCAGCAGCTATTCTTGGGGCCCCGCACGAGATACGCAGTATTTT	CASSYSWGPARDTQYF
TRBV6-4	TRBJ2-1	-	TRBD2	TGTGCCAGCAGTGTAACACTAGCGGGAGGGCCAGGTGAGCAGTTCTTC	CASSVTLAGGPGEQFF
TRBV30	TRBJ2-3	-	-	TGTGCCTGGAGAGACAGGAGCACAGATACGCAGTATTTT	CAWRDRSTDTQYF
TRBV7-8	TRBJ2-3	once	TRBD2	TGTGCCAGCAGCGGGATAACTAGCGGACGCGATACGCAGTATTTT	CASSGITSGRDTQYF
TRBV11-1	TRBJ2-7	-	TRBD1	TGTGCCAGCAGCTTAGGAGGGGGCCCCACCTACGAGCAGTACTTC	CASSLGGGPTYEQYF
TRBV6-6	TRBJ1-1	once	-	TGTGCCAGTAAGGGAGGGCCTGAAGCTTTCTTT	CASKGGPEAFF